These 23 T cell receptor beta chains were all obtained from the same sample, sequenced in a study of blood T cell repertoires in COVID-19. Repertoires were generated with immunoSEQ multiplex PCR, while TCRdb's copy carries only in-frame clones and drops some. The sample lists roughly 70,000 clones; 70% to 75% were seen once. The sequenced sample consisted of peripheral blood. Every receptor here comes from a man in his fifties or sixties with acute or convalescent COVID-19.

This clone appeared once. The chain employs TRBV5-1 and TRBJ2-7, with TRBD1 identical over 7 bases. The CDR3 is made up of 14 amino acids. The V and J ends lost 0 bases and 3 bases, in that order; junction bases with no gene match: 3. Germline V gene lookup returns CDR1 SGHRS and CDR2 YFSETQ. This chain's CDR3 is CASSLDRDSYEQYV. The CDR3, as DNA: TGCGCCAGCAGCTTGGATCGGGACAGCTACGAGCAGTACGTC.

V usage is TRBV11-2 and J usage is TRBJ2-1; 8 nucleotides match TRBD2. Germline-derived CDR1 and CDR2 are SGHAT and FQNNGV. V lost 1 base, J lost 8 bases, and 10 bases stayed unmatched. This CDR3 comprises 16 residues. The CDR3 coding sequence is TGTGCCAGCAGCTTAGGTAGGGCGGGAGGTGTCGATGAGCAGTTCTTC. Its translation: CASSLGRAGGVDEQFF. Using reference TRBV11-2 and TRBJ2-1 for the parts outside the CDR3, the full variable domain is EAGVAQSPRYKIIEKRQSVAFWCNPISGHATLYWYQQILGQGPKLLIQFQNNGVVDDSQLPKDRFSAERLKGVDSTLKIQPAKLEDSAVYLCASSLGRAGGVDEQFFGPGTRLTVL.

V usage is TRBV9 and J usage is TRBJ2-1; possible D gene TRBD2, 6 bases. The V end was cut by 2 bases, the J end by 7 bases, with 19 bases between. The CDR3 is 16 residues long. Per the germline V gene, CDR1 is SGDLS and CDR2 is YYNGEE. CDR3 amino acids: CASSVSGLPSLNEQFF. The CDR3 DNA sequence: TGTGCCAGCAGCGTTTCCGGACTACCGAGTTTGAATGAGCAGTTCTTC. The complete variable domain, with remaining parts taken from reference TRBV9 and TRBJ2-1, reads DSGVTQTPKHLITATGQRVTLRCSPRSGDLSVYWYQQSLDQGLQFLIQYYNGEERAKGNILERFSAQQFPDLHSELNLSSLELGDSALYFCASSVSGLPSLNEQFFGPGTRLTVL.

This CDR3 is CASSLTGSSYNEQFF. The CDR3 DNA follows: TGTGCCAGCAGCTTGACAGGGAGCTCCTACAATGAGCAGTTCTTC. The chain carries TRBV3-1 (or the pseudogene TRBV3-2) and TRBJ2-1, with TRBD1 matching over 7 bases. Germline-derived CDR1 and CDR2 are LGHDT and YNNKEL (reference sequence). The CDR3 runs 15 residues. With V trimmed by 5 bases and J by 0 bases, 4 bases remained unmatched.

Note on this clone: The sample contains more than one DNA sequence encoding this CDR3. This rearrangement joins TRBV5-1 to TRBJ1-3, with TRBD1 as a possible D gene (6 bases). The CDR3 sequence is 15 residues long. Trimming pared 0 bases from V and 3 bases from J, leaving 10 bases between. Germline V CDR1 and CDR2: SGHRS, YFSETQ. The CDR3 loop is CASSLVGGGGNTIYF. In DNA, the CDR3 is TGCGCCAGCAGCTTGGTTGGGGGCGGTGGAAACACCATATATTTT. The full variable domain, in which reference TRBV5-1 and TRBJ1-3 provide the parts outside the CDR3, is KAGVTQTPRYLIKTRGQQVTLSCSPISGHRSVSWYQQTPGQGLQFLFEYFSETQRNKGNFPGRFSGRQFSNSRSEMNVSTLELGDSALYLCASSLVGGGGNTIYFGEGSWLTVV.

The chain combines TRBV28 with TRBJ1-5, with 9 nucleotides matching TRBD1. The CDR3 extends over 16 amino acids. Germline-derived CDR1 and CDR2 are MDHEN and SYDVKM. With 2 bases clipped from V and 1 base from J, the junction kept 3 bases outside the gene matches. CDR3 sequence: CASSLEQGASNQPQHF. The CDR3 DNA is TGTGCCAGCAGTTTAGAACAGGGGGCGAGCAATCAGCCCCAGCATTTT.

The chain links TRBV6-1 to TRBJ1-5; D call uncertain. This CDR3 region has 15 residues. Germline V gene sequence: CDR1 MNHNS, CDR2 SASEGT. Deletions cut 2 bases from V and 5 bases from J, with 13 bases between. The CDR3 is CASSEWAREDQPQHF. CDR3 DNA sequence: TGTGCCAGCAGTGAATGGGCGCGGGAAGATCAGCCCCAGCATTTT.

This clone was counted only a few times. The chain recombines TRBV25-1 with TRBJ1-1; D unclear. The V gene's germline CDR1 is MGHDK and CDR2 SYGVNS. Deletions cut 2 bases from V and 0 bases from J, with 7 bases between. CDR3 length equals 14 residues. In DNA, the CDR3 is TGTGCCAGCAGTGAAGGACTTCTGAACACTGAAGCTTTCTTT. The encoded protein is CASSEGLLNTEAFF.

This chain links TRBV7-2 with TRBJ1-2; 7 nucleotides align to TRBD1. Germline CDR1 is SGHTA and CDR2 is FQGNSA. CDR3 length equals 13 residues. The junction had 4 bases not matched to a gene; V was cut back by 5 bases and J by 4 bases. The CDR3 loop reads CASSRQGGYGYTF. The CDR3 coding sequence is TGTGCCAGCAGCCGACAGGGAGGCTATGGCTACACCTTC.

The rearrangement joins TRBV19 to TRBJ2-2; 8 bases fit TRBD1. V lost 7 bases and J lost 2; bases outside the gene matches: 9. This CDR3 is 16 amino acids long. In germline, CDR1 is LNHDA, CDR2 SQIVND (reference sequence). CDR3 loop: CASTPRTGINTGELFF. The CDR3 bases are TGTGCCAGTACCCCTCGGACAGGGATAAACACCGGGGAGCTGTTTTTT.

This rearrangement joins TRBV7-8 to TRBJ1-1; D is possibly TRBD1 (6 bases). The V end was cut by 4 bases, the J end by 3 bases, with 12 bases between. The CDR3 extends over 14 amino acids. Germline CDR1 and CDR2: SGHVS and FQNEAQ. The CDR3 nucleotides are TGTGCCAGCAGCTCACCGGGACACGACACTGAAGCTTTCTTT. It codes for CASSSPGHDTEAFF.

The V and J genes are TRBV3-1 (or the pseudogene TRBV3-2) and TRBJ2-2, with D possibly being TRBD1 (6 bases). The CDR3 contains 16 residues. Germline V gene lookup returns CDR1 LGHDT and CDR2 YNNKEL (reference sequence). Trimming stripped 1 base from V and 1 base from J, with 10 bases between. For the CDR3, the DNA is TGTGCCAGCAGCCAAGGGTCAGGGGAGAACACCGGGGAGCTGTTTTTT. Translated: CASSQGSGENTGELFF.

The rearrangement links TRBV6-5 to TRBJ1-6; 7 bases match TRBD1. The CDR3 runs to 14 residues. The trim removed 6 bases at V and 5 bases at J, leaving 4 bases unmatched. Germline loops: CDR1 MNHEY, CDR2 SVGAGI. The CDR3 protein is CASRTGTDNSPLHF. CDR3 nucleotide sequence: TGTGCCAGCAGAACCGGGACAGATAATTCACCCCTCCACTTT.

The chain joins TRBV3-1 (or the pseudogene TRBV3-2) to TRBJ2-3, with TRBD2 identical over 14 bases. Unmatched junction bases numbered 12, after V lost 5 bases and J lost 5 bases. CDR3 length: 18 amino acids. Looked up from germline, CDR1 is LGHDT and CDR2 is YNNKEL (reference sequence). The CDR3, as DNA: TGTGCCAGCAGCTCAAACTCCGGGACTAGCGGGAGAATAGATACGCAGTATTTT. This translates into CASSSNSGTSGRIDTQYF.

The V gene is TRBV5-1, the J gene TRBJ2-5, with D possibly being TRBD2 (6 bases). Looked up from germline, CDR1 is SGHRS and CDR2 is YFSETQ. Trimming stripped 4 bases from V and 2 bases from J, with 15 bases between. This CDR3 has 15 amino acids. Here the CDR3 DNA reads TGCGCCAGCAGCCTCTACCTGGGACTGCAAGAGACCCAGTACTTC. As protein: CASSLYLGLQETQYF.

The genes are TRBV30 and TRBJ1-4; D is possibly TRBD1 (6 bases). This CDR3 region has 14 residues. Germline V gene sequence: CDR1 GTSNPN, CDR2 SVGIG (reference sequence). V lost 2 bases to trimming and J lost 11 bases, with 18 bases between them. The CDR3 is CAWSWWTALGKLFF. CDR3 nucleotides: TGTGCCTGGAGTTGGTGGACAGCGCTAGGCAAACTGTTTTTT. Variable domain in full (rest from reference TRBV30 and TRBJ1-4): SQTIHQWPATLVQPVGSPLSLECTVEGTSNPNLYWYRQAAGRGLQLLFYSVGIGQISSEVPQNLSASRPQDRQFILSSKKLLLSDSGFYLCAWSWWTALGKLFFGSGTQLSVL.

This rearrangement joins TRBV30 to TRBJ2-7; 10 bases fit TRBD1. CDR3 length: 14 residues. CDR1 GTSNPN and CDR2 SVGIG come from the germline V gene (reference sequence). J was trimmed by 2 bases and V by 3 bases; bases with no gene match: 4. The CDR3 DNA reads TGTGCCTGGAGCGGACAGGGGGTTGCCTACGAGCAGTACTTC. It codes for CAWSGQGVAYEQYF.

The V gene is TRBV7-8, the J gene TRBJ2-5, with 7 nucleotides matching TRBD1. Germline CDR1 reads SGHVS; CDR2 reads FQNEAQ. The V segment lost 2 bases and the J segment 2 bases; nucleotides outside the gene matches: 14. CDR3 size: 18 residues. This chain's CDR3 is CASSLWISGGQLQETQYF. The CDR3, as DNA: TGTGCCAGCAGCTTATGGATCTCTGGGGGACAGTTACAAGAGACCCAGTACTTC.

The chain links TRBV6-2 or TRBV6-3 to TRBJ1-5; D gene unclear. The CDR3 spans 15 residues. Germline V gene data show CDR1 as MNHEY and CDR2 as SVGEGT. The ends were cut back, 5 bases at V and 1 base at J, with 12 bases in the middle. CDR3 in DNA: TGTGCCAGCAGTCTGGATGAGGCCAGCAATCAGCCCCAGCATTTT. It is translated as CASSLDEASNQPQHF.

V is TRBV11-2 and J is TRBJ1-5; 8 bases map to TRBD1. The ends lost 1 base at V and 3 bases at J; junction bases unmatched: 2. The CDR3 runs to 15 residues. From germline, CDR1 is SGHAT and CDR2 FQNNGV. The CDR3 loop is CASSLAGQANQPQHF. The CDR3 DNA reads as TGTGCCAGCAGCTTAGCGGGACAGGCCAATCAGCCCCAGCATTTT. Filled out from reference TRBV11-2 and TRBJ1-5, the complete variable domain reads EAGVAQSPRYKIIEKRQSVAFWCNPISGHATLYWYQQILGQGPKLLIQFQNNGVVDDSQLPKDRFSAERLKGVDSTLKIQPAKLEDSAVYLCASSLAGQANQPQHFGDGTRLSIL.

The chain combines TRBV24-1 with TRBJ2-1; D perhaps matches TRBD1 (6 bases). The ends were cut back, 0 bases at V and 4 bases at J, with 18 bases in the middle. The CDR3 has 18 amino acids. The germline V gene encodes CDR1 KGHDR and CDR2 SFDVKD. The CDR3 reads CATSDLSVGAGVYNEQFF. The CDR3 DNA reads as TGTGCCACCAGTGATTTGTCTGTGGGGGCCGGGGTTTACAATGAGCAGTTCTTC.

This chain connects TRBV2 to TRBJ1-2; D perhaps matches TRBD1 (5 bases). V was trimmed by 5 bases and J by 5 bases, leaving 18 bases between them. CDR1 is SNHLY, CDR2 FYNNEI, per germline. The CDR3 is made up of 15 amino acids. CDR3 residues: CASSPDSGVGYGYTF. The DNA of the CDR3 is TGTGCCAGCAGTCCCGACTCGGGGGTGGGATATGGCTACACCTTC.

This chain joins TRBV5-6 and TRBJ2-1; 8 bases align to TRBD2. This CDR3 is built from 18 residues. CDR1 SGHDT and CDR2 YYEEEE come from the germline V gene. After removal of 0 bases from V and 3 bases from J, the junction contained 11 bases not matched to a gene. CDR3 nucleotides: TGTGCCAGCAGCTTGGTGGGGGCTAGCGGGTCCATCTACAATGAGCAGTTCTTC. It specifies CASSLVGASGSIYNEQFF.